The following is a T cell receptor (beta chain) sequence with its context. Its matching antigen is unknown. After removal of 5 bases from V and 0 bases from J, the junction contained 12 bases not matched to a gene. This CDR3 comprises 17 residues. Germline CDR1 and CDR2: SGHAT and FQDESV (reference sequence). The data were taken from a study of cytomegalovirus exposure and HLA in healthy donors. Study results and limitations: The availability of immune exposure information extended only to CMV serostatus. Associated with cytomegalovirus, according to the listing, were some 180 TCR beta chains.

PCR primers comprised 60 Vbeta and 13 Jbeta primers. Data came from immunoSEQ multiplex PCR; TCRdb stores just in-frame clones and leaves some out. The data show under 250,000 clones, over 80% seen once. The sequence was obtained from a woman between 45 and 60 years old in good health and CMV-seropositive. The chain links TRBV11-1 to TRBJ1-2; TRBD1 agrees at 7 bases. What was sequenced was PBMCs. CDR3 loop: CASSTRDRPTSNYGYTF. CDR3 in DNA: TGTGCCAGCAGCACCCGGGACAGACCAACTTCTAACTATGGCTACACCTTC.